Each of the 10 T cell receptor beta chains below was sequenced from the same sample in a study of cytomegalovirus exposure and HLA in healthy donors. In the PCR, 60 Vbeta and 13 Jbeta primers were used. Only in-frame clones appear in the TCRdb table, and some are missing; sequencing was by immunoSEQ multiplex PCR. Among approximately 120,000 clones, around two thirds were seen once, and the ten largest hold under 5.5%. Sequencing was performed on PBMCs. The receptors originated from a man in his fifties or sixties in good health and CMV-seropositive.

This clone was detected only a few times. The chain uses TRBV6-5 and TRBJ2-1; D remains unclear. The CDR3 has 12 residues. The germline V gene has CDR1 MNHEY and CDR2 SVGAGI. Trimming stripped 2 bases from V and 6 bases from J, with 5 bases between. CDR3 sequence: CASSYISNEQFF. CDR3 coding DNA: TGTGCCAGCAGTTACATCAGCAATGAGCAGTTCTTC.

V gene TRBV28 combines with J gene TRBJ1-2; TRBD1 aligns across 8 bases. With 6 bases clipped from V and 7 bases from J, the junction kept 7 bases outside the gene matches. The CDR3 is 13 amino acids. Germline CDR1 is MDHEN and CDR2 is SYDVKM. CDR3 bases: TGTGCCAGCAGGACTAATACAGGGGGTGGCTACACCTTC. Translation gives CASRTNTGGGYTF.

Only a few counts were recorded for this clone. This sequence joins TRBV5-1 and TRBJ1-1, with D tentatively TRBD1 (6 bases). The CDR3 runs to 15 residues. The ends were cut back, 4 bases at V and 6 bases at J, with 19 bases in the middle. The germline V gene encodes CDR1 SGHRS and CDR2 YFSETQ. Here the CDR3 reads CASSLGSQGSAEAFF. DNA of the CDR3: TGCGCCAGCAGCCTGGGGTCACAGGGATCGGCTGAAGCTTTCTTT.

V is TRBV2 and J is TRBJ1-1, with D possibly being TRBD1 (6 bases). Germline CDR1 reads SNHLY; CDR2 reads FYNNEI. The CDR3 sequence is 14 residues long. V gave up 7 bases and J gave up 3 bases, with 15 bases separating them. CDR3 loop: CASTTTGQDTEAFF. The DNA for the CDR3 is TGTGCCAGCACCACTACAGGGCAGGACACTGAAGCTTTCTTT. The variable domain in full, with the rest retrieved from reference TRBV2 and TRBJ1-1, is EPEVTQTPSHQVTQMGQEVILRCVPISNHLYFYWYRQILGQKVEFLVSFYNNEISEKSEIFDDQFSVERPDGSNFTLKIRSTKLEDSAMYFCASTTTGQDTEAFFGQGTRLTVV.

The chain couples TRBV28 to TRBJ1-2; no definite D call. Trimming stripped 8 bases from V and 7 bases from J, with 14 bases between. The germline V gene encodes CDR1 MDHEN and CDR2 SYDVKM. The CDR3 sequence is 12 residues long. CDR3 residues: CASAGGGSGYTF. For the CDR3, the DNA is TGTGCCAGCGCGGGCGGTGGTAGTGGCTACACCTTC.

The rearrangement uses TRBV4-2 and TRBJ2-3, with TRBD1 identical over 8 bases. Germline trimming cut 5 bases from V and 6 bases from J; bases unmatched to any gene: 13. The CDR3 contains 16 residues. CDR1 and CDR2 (germline): LGHNA, YNFKEQ. CDR3 nucleotide sequence: TGTGCCAGCAGCGACAGAGACAGGGGAAGTTCTGATACGCAGTATTTT. Translation: CASSDRDRGSSDTQYF.

This sequence joins TRBV7-3 and TRBJ2-2; D not resolved. CDR3 length equals 14 residues. The germline V gene encodes CDR1 SGHTA and CDR2 FQGTGA. The V gene lost 3 bases and the J gene lost 1 base, with 6 bases spanning the gap. Here the CDR3 DNA reads TGTGCCAGCAGCTTGGCCAGGAACACCGGGGAGCTGTTTTTT. Translation: CASSLARNTGELFF. Together with reference TRBV7-3 and TRBJ2-2, the CDR3 gives the full variable domain: GAGVSQTPSNKVTEKGKYVELRCDPISGHTALYWYRQSLGQGPEFLIYFQGTGAADDSGLPNDRFFAVRPEGSVSTLKIQRTERGDSAVYLCASSLARNTGELFFGEGSRLTVL.

The rearrangement joins TRBV29-1 to TRBJ2-6, with a possible D match to TRBD2 (5 bases). The V end lost 5 bases, the J end lost 4 bases, and 12 bases lay between the germline ends. The CDR3 consists of 14 residues. The germline V gene has CDR1 SQVTM and CDR2 ANQGSEA. Here the CDR3 DNA reads TGCAGCGTTTTGGAAGCGGCGGGGGCCAACGTCCTGACTTTC. Translating it yields CSVLEAAGANVLTF.

The V call is TRBV28, the J call TRBJ1-2; TRBD1 agrees at 7 bases. The CDR3 covers 14 residues. Germline V gene lookup returns CDR1 MDHEN and CDR2 SYDVKM. V trimming: 7 bases; J trimming: 2 bases; junction bases outside the gene matches: 7. The CDR3 is CASTSRGQNYGYTF. The CDR3 nucleotides read TGTGCCAGCACATCAAGGGGGCAAAACTATGGCTACACCTTC.

This chain connects TRBV28 to TRBJ1-2; TRBD1 agrees at 7 bases. Germline V gene sequence: CDR1 MDHEN, CDR2 SYDVKM. The CDR3 sequence is 18 residues long. Unmatched junction bases numbered 17, after V lost 3 bases and J lost 4 bases. The DNA for the CDR3 is TGTGCCAGCAGTTTGGGGTCTACAGGGGCCTTTCGTTTCTATGGCTACACCTTC. The encoded protein is CASSLGSTGAFRFYGYTF.